Listed below are T cell receptor beta chains from one sample, sequenced in a study of T cell repertoires in cytomegalovirus infection. These receptors' antigens are unknown. A single record per CDR3 protein comes from TCRdb applying MiXCR to the reads. The repertoire has a few hundred thousand distinct CDR3 sequences, 20% to 25% of them found once; the top ten carry about 20%. Sequenced here: cultured PBMCs, sampled from culture after CMV antigen stimulation. These receptors were taken from a human donor in good health (CMV status not recorded). Some clones in this sample may be carry-over from other donors' samples. The CDR3 runs from the conserved cysteine through the conserved F or W. The D gene is left open where the match is weak. Some rows have no size entry. The others give once, few or many, or a class for an expanded clone.

few	TRBV7-9	-	TRBJ1-3	CASSLGATIYF	TGTGCCAGCAGCCTAGGGGCCACCATATATTTT
many	TRBV7-2	-	TRBJ2-7	CASSWAGGAGNSYEQYF	TGTGCCAGCAGCTGGGCAGGGGGAGCGGGGAACTCCTACGAGCAGTACTTC
many	TRBV7-2	TRBD2	TRBJ2-3	CASSPPGLAGVLTDTQYF	TGTGCCAGCAGCCCACCGGGACTAGCGGGAGTGCTCACAGATACGCAGTATTTT
few	TRBV11-2	TRBD2	TRBJ2-5	CASRGGTGETQYF	TGTGCCAGCCGCGGGGGAACGGGGGAGACCCAGTACTTC
-	TRBV6-2/TRBV6-3	-	TRBJ2-1	CASSLLVNEQFF	TGTGCCAGCAGTCTGCTAGTCAATGAGCAGTTCTTC
-	TRBV4-1	TRBD1	TRBJ1-2	CASSQGQGTYGYTF	TGCGCCAGCAGCCAAGGACAGGGAACCTATGGCTACACCTTC
-	TRBV9	TRBD2	TRBJ2-1	CASSVKGLAAYNEQFF	TGTGCCAGCAGCGTAAAGGGTCTAGCGGCCTACAATGAGCAGTTCTTC
once	TRBV5-6	-	TRBJ2-2	CASSKGRGNTGELFF	TGTGCCAGCAGCAAGGGTCGGGGCAACACCGGGGAGCTGTTTTTT
-	TRBV20-1	-	TRBJ2-6	CSADDGDSGANVLTF	TGCAGTGCGGACGACGGGGACTCTGGGGCCAACGTCCTGACTTTC
-	TRBV5-4	TRBD2	TRBJ2-3	CASSPATSGLEQYF	TGTGCCAGCAGCCCCGCGACTAGCGGGTTGGAGCAGTATTTT
many	TRBV7-2	-	TRBJ1-6	CASSLRGAGDNSPLHF	TGTGCCAGCAGCCTAAGGGGGGCGGGGGATAATTCACCCCTCCACTTT
-	TRBV19	TRBD2	TRBJ2-1	CASSMPTSGSSSYNEQFF	TGTGCCAGTAGTATGCCGACTAGCGGGAGTAGTTCCTACAATGAGCAGTTCTTC
-	TRBV6-1	-	TRBJ2-1	CASSEARGINNEQFF	TGTGCCAGCAGTGAAGCTAGGGGCATCAACAATGAGCAGTTCTTC
-	TRBV6-4	TRBD1	TRBJ2-1	CASSQGTGPNNEQFF	TGTGCCAGCAGCCAGGGGACAGGCCCTAACAATGAGCAGTTCTTC
-	TRBV15	TRBD2	TRBJ2-2	CATSRTSSGREELFF	TGTGCCACCAGCAGAACCTCTAGCGGGAGAGAGGAGCTGTTTTTT
few	TRBV15	-	TRBJ1-3	CATSAHGTGNTIYF	TGTGCCACCAGCGCCCATGGAACTGGAAACACCATATATTTT
few	TRBV19	-	TRBJ1-5	CAAHQGGSSNQPQHF	TGTGCCGCCCACCAAGGAGGCAGTAGCAATCAGCCCCAGCATTTT
many	TRBV7-7	TRBD1	TRBJ2-5	CASSGKPGQDRETQYF	TGTGCCAGCAGCGGCAAACCGGGACAGGACAGAGAGACCCAGTACTTC
many	TRBV5-4	TRBD2	TRBJ2-1	CASSPTGGWESSDEQFF	TGTGCCAGCAGCCCTACGGGAGGTTGGGAATCGTCCGATGAGCAGTTCTTC
-	TRBV7-8	TRBD1	TRBJ2-1	CACRDRGSYNEQFF	TGTGCCTGCCGGGACAGGGGTTCCTACAATGAGCAGTTCTTC
-	TRBV6-5	-	TRBJ1-1	CASSSSDEAYF	TGTGCCAGCAGTTCGTCAGACGAAGCTTACTTT
-	TRBV20-1	TRBD2	TRBJ2-3	CSVINSGRASTDTQYF	TGCAGTGTCATCAATAGCGGGAGGGCCTCCACAGATACGCAGTATTTT
many	TRBV7-2	-	TRBJ1-3	CASSLESGYGNTIYF	TGTGCCAGCAGCTTAGAGAGTGGGTACGGAAACACCATATATTTT
many	TRBV7-9	TRBD2	TRBJ2-1	CASSLVGLPNEQFF	TGTGCCAGCAGCTTGGTGGGACTACCTAATGAGCAGTTCTTC
few	TRBV7-2	-	TRBJ2-3	CASSLVQGSTDTQYF	TGTGCCAGCAGCTTAGTTCAAGGGAGCACAGATACGCAGTATTTT
-	TRBV6-6	-	TRBJ2-7	CASSYNQEQYF	TGTGCCAGCAGTTACAATCAAGAGCAGTACTTC
many	TRBV7-2	-	TRBJ2-1	CASSLEPARGYNEQFF	TGTGCCAGCAGCTTAGAGCCCGCCCGGGGATACAATGAGCAGTTCTTC
-	TRBV6-2/TRBV6-3	TRBD1	TRBJ2-1	CASSYRTGFNEQFF	TGTGCCAGCAGTTACCGGACAGGGTTTAATGAGCAGTTCTTC
-	TRBV7-2	-	TRBJ2-6	CASSLTGISGANVLTF	TGTGCCAGCAGCCTAACAGGGATTTCTGGGGCCAACGTCCTGACTTTC
few	TRBV6-1	-	TRBJ2-3	CASRKGGRADTQYF	TGTGCCAGCAGAAAAGGGGGGAGGGCAGATACGCAGTATTTT
-	TRBV2	-	TRBJ2-5	CASSLDWSETQYF	TGTGCCAGCAGCCTAGATTGGAGCGAGACCCAGTACTTC
many	TRBV2	-	TRBJ2-2	CASSGVSPGELFF	TGTGCCAGCAGCGGCGTTTCCCCCGGGGAGCTGTTTTTT
many	TRBV10-3	-	TRBJ2-3	CAISDFAGNTDTQYF	TGTGCCATCAGTGATTTTGCGGGAAACACAGATACGCAGTATTTT
few	TRBV7-9	-	TRBJ2-1	CASSSPVLEQFF	TGTGCCAGCAGCTCCCCTGTTTTAGAGCAGTTCTTC
few	TRBV13	-	TRBJ2-3	CASSRLGGRGGTDTQYF	TGTGCCAGCAGCCGACTAGGGGGGCGTGGGGGCACAGATACGCAGTATTTT
few	TRBV27	-	TRBJ2-5	CASSLSWAVQAQYF	TGTGCCAGCAGTTTATCGTGGGCAGTGCAGGCCCAGTACTTC
few	TRBV27	TRBD1	TRBJ1-5	CASSPKTGVSNQPQHF	TGTGCCAGCAGTCCGAAGACAGGGGTCAGCAATCAGCCCCAGCATTTT
few	TRBV6-2/TRBV6-3	TRBD2	TRBJ2-1	CASSYTLAGERFF	TGTGCCAGCAGTTACACTCTAGCGGGTGAGCGCTTCTTC
-	TRBV27	-	TRBJ2-2	CASSLWKRGTGELFF	TGTGCCAGCAGTTTATGGAAGAGAGGAACCGGGGAGCTGTTTTTT
-	TRBV24-1	TRBD1	TRBJ2-2	CATSDPQGAPNTGELFF	TGTGCCACCAGTGACCCTCAGGGGGCTCCGAACACCGGGGAGCTGTTTTTT
few	TRBV15	-	TRBJ1-6	CATSRGRGGVSPLHF	TGTGCCACCAGCAGAGGCAGGGGTGGCGTTTCACCCCTCCACTTT
few	TRBV6-1	-	TRBJ2-7	CASREGSGRTYEQYF	TGTGCCAGCAGAGAAGGTAGCGGACGGACCTACGAGCAGTACTTC
-	TRBV20-1	-	TRBJ1-1	CSARRSDTEAFF	TGCAGTGCTAGGCGTTCTGACACTGAAGCTTTCTTT
-	TRBV11-3	-	TRBJ2-5	CASSLRVRGAFETQYF	TGTGCCAGCAGCTTAAGGGTGCGGGGTGCATTTGAGACCCAGTACTTC
few	TRBV6-2/TRBV6-3	TRBD1	TRBJ2-5	CASSYSRVATTGDAGYQETQYF	TGTGCCAGCAGTTACTCGAGAGTCGCTACCACAGGGGATGCCGGGTACCAAGAGACCCAGTACTTC
few	TRBV6-8	-	TRBJ1-3	CASRGGPGNTIYF	TGTGCCTCCCGGGGTGGTCCAGGAAACACCATATATTTT
many	TRBV7-9	-	TRBJ1-1	CASTSNREDTEAFF	TGTGCCAGCACCTCCAACAGGGAGGACACTGAAGCTTTCTTT